A selection of T cell receptor beta chains follows, all from one sample in a study of response to subunit inactivated influenza vaccine. One entry per CDR3 protein, called by TCRdb with MiXCR from the RT-PCR reads. The repertoire includes under 200,000 distinct CDR3 sequences, 9.5% to 13% of them detected once, and roughly 12% sits in the top ten. Sequencing used non-naive T cells sorted from PBMCs, obtained around seven weeks after vaccination. The receptors originated from a man in his forties or fifties who received an inactivated influenza vaccine. CDR3s include the opening cysteine and the closing phenylalanine or tryptophan. D genes are given only for firm matches. Size tells how often a clone was seen (once, few, many) or the class of an expanded clone, and some rows leave it out.

clone size	V gene	D gene	J gene	CDR3 protein	CDR3 DNA
many	TRBV20-1	TRBD1	TRBJ2-7	CSARPPRRGQGEQYF	TGCAGTGCTAGACCTCCGAGGAGGGGACAGGGTGAGCAGTACTTC
NA	TRBV3-1	TRBD2	TRBJ2-5	CASSPTSGGLIAQYF	TGTGCCAGCAGCCCGACTAGCGGGGGATTAATCGCCCAGTACTTC
few	TRBV20-1	NA	TRBJ1-5	CSASGYSNQPQHF	TGCAGTGCCTCGGGGTATAGCAATCAGCCCCAGCATTTT
many	TRBV7-7	NA	TRBJ2-5	CASSLSTFGETQYF	TGTGCTAGCAGCTTATCCACCTTCGGGGAGACCCAGTACTTC
many	TRBV5-1	NA	TRBJ2-3	CASSRDQPTDTQYF	TGCGCCAGCAGCCGGGACCAGCCCACAGATACGCAGTATTTT
few	TRBV3-1	TRBD2	TRBJ2-7	CASSPHSGALFYEQYF	TGTGCCAGCAGCCCCCATAGCGGGGCCCTCTTCTACGAGCAGTACTTC
many	TRBV7-2	NA	TRBJ1-5	CASSYQMDSNQPQHF	TGTGCCAGCAGCTACCAGATGGACAGTAATCAGCCCCAGCATTTT
NA	TRBV29-1	TRBD1	TRBJ1-5	CSVESRQGQPQHF	TGCAGCGTTGAATCGAGACAGGGCCAGCCCCAGCATTTT
NA	TRBV20-1	TRBD2	TRBJ2-7	CSATSGGRAGEQYF	TGCAGTGCTACCTCCGGCGGGAGGGCCGGCGAGCAGTACTTC
NA	TRBV18	NA	TRBJ1-3	CASSRPLQGQVGNTIYF	TGTGCCAGCTCGCGACCCCTCCAGGGTCAAGTTGGAAACACCATATATTTT
NA	TRBV5-6	TRBD2	TRBJ2-1	CASSPRTSGRTNEQFF	TGTGCCAGCAGCCCCCGAACTAGCGGGAGGACAAATGAGCAGTTCTTC
NA	TRBV28	NA	TRBJ2-7	CASSFQAAAYEQYF	TGTGCCAGCAGTTTTCAGGCGGCCGCCTACGAGCAGTACTTC
few	TRBV3-1	NA	TRBJ1-2	CASSQGRAGYTF	TGTGCCAGCAGCCAGGGGAGAGCCGGCTACACCTTC
few	TRBV5-6	NA	TRBJ2-5	CASSPRGWKGQETQYF	TGTGCCAGCAGCCCAAGGGGATGGAAGGGGCAAGAGACCCAGTACTTC
few	TRBV20-1	NA	TRBJ2-7	CSARALDRYEQYF	TGCAGTGCTAGAGCCTTGGATAGGTACGAGCAGTACTTC
NA	TRBV6-2/TRBV6-3	TRBD1	TRBJ2-3	CASSRGDRAADTQYF	TGTGCCAGCAGTCGGGGGGACAGGGCGGCGGATACGCAGTATTTT
few	TRBV7-9	NA	TRBJ1-1	CASSATKGRNTEAFF	TGTGCCAGCAGCGCCACGAAAGGGAGGAACACTGAAGCTTTCTTT
few	TRBV24-1	NA	TRBJ1-2	CATSDRQGRGYTF	TGTGCCACCAGTGATCGGCAGGGGAGAGGCTACACCTTC
NA	TRBV21-1	NA	TRBJ1-2	CASSGKGARGYTF	TGTGCCAGCAGCGGGAAGGGGGCTAGGGGCTACACCTTC
NA	TRBV10-3	TRBD1	TRBJ2-5	CAISPGQQETLYF	TGTGCCATCAGCCCGGGACAGCAAGAGACCCTGTACTTC
NA	TRBV20-1	NA	TRBJ2-2	CSARAGLYTGELFF	TGCAGTGCTAGGGCGGGGCTATACACCGGGGAGCTGTTTTTT
many	TRBV19	TRBD1	TRBJ1-5	CASIRDRDSNQPQHF	TGTGCCAGTATCCGGGACAGGGATAGCAATCAGCCCCAGCATTTT
many	TRBV7-2	NA	TRBJ1-1	CASSLGRETEAFF	TGTGCCAGCAGCTTAGGCCGGGAAACTGAAGCTTTCTTT
many	TRBV20-1	TRBD2	TRBJ2-5	CSASPSGGPGTQYF	TGCAGTGCTAGTCCCAGCGGGGGGCCTGGGACCCAGTACTTC
NA	TRBV28	NA	TRBJ2-7	CASRTLGGSYEQYF	TGTGCCAGCAGGACGTTAGGGGGCTCCTACGAGCAGTACTTC
many	TRBV7-2	NA	TRBJ2-3	CASSPSGTGTDTQYF	TGTGCCAGCAGCCCATCCGGAACAGGGACAGATACGCAGTATTTT
few	TRBV14	NA	TRBJ2-7	CASSQATGIGGYEQYF	TGTGCCAGCAGCCAAGCCACAGGGATCGGAGGCTACGAGCAGTACTTC
few	TRBV7-9	TRBD2	TRBJ2-3	CASSPGLAGGYYTQYF	TGTGCCAGCAGCCCCGGACTAGCGGGAGGATACTATACGCAGTATTTT
many	TRBV15	TRBD1	TRBJ2-1	CATERGGTGIYNEQFF	TGTGCCACCGAAAGAGGGGGGACAGGGATCTACAATGAGCAGTTCTTC
many	TRBV3-1	NA	TRBJ2-7	CASSQDPYTYEQYF	TGTGCCAGCAGCCAAGATCCTTATACCTACGAGCAGTACTTC
NA	TRBV9	TRBD1	TRBJ2-3	CASQRRDRGTDTQYF	TGTGCCAGCCAGCGGAGGGACAGGGGTACAGATACGCAGTATTTT
few	TRBV5-1	NA	TRBJ2-3	CASSLPLGTDTQYF	TGCGCCAGCAGCCTACCCCTGGGCACAGATACGCAGTATTTT
few	TRBV5-6	NA	TRBJ1-1	CASSLNLWRGVTEAFF	TGTGCCAGCAGCTTGAATTTATGGAGGGGCGTCACTGAAGCTTTCTTT
NA	TRBV3-1	TRBD2	TRBJ2-1	CASSQAAGGYNEQFF	TGTGCCAGCAGCCAAGCCGCGGGAGGTTACAATGAGCAGTTCTTC
few	TRBV9	TRBD1	TRBJ2-2	CASSVERTGANTGELFF	TGTGCCAGCAGCGTAGAAAGGACAGGGGCAAACACCGGGGAGCTGTTTTTT
few	TRBV10-3	NA	TRBJ2-5	CAISESWASQETQYF	TGTGCCATCAGTGAGTCTTGGGCCAGTCAAGAGACCCAGTACTTC
many	TRBV28	TRBD1	TRBJ2-1	CASSFSGTGYNEQFF	TGTGCCAGCAGTTTCTCCGGGACAGGGTACAATGAGCAGTTCTTC
few	TRBV10-3	TRBD1	TRBJ1-5	CAISGQGYSNQPQHF	TGTGCCATCAGTGGACAGGGTTATAGCAATCAGCCCCAGCATTTT
NA	TRBV20-1	TRBD1	TRBJ2-7	CSARDRRRGQKGGDEQYF	TGCAGTGCTAGAGATCGTCGCAGGGGACAGAAAGGTGGGGACGAGCAGTACTTC
many	TRBV27	NA	TRBJ2-1	CASSFSSYNEQFF	TGTGCCAGCAGTTTTTCCTCCTACAATGAGCAGTTCTTC
NA	TRBV10-3	NA	TRBJ1-4	CAISFDRGANEKLFF	TGTGCCATCAGTTTCGACCGGGGGGCTAATGAAAAACTGTTTTTT
NA	TRBV10-2	NA	TRBJ2-5	CASSKDRETQYF	TGCGCCAGCAGTAAGGACAGAGAGACCCAGTACTTC
many	TRBV24-1	NA	TRBJ2-2	CATSARQGSTGELFF	TGTGCCACCAGTGCTCGGCAGGGCAGCACCGGGGAGCTGTTTTTT
NA	TRBV15	NA	TRBJ2-5	CATSTMTGQETQYF	TGTGCCACCAGTACAATGACAGGACAAGAGACCCAGTACTTC
many	TRBV6-8	NA	TRBJ2-3	CASSASTDTQYF	TGTGCCAGCTCCGCTAGCACAGATACGCAGTATTTT
NA	TRBV30	NA	TRBJ1-1	CAWSHLVRGGTEAFF	TGTGCCTGGAGTCACCTTGTACGGGGCGGCACTGAAGCTTTCTTT
NA	TRBV7-2	NA	TRBJ2-7	CASSLASRGPEQYF	TGTGCCAGCAGCTTAGCTAGTCGGGGACCCGAGCAGTACTTC
NA	TRBV6-1	NA	TRBJ1-3	CASSESGVSGNTIYF	TGTGCCAGCAGTGAGTCGGGGGTTTCTGGAAACACCATATATTTT
many	TRBV7-2	NA	TRBJ2-2	CASSLVRKGGELFF	TGTGCCAGCAGCTTAGTTCGAAAGGGCGGGGAGCTGTTTTTT
many	TRBV18	NA	TRBJ2-3	CASSLGERTDTQYF	TGTGCCAGCTCACTAGGGGAGAGGACAGATACGCAGTATTTT
NA	TRBV12-3/TRBV12-4	NA	TRBJ1-6	CASSLDVGSGNSPLHF	TGTGCCAGCAGTTTAGATGTTGGATCGGGGAATTCACCCCTCCACTTT
NA	TRBV6-5	NA	TRBJ2-3	CASSYSTTDTQYF	TGTGCCAGCAGTTACTCGACTACAGATACGCAGTATTTT
medium-sized	TRBV12-3/TRBV12-4	TRBD2	TRBJ2-1	CAFSFGPVGGRIPYNEQFF	TGTGCCTTCAGTTTCGGGCCTGTCGGCGGGAGGATACCCTACAATGAGCAGTTCTTC
NA	TRBV7-8	NA	TRBJ2-3	CASSILGADGTSTDTQYF	TGTGCCAGCAGCATCCTGGGGGCGGACGGGACCAGCACAGATACGCAGTATTTT
NA	TRBV24-1	NA	TRBJ2-5	CATSAHGSETQYF	TGTGCCACCAGCGCCCATGGGTCGGAGACCCAGTACTTC